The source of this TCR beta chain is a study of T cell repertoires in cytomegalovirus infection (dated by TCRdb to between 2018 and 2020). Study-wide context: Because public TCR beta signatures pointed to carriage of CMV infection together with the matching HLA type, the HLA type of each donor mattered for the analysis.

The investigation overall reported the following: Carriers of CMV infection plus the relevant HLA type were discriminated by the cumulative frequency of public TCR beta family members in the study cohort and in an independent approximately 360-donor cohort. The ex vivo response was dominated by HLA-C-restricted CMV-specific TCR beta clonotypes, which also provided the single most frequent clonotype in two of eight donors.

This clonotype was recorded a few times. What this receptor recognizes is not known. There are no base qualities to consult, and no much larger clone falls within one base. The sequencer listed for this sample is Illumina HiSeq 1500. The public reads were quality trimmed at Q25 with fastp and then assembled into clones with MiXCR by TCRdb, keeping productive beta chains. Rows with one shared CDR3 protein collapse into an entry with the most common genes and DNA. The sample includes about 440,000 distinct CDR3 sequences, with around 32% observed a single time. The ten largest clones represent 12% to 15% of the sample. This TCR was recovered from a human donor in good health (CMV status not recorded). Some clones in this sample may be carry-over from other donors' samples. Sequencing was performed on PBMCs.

The CDR3 amino acid sequence is: CASSRGTPYEQYF. The sequenced DNA is TGTGCCAGCAGTCGGGGGACGCCCTACGAGCAGTACTTC. The sequence links TRBV6-1 to TRBJ2-7; the D gene is perhaps TRBD2, on 6 matching bases. Deletion took 5 bases off V and 2 bases off J, with a span of 10 bases between the germline ends. Taken from the germline V gene, the CDR1 and CDR2 loops are MNHNS and SASEGT. From cysteine to phenylalanine, the CDR3 is 13 amino acids long. Just the 39-base CDR3 DNA is kept, in frame starting at base 1.